This T cell receptor (beta chain) was sequenced for a study of CD4 T cells in relation to SARS-CoV-2 and coronaviruses. Study-level results: In roughly 65% of donors, memory CD4+ clonotypes crossrecognized SARS-CoV-2 and at least one common cold coronavirus spike. According to naive versus memory sequencing, detected responses are memory recall, not newly primed. Monoreactive clones expanded significantly more to SARS-CoV-2 than crossreactive clones did.

Produced via immunoSEQ multiplex PCR; TCRdb's table is partial and in-frame only. The table includes roughly 71,000 clones, over 70% detected once. A word on this clone: Its antigen is currently unknown.

Germline V gene lookup returns CDR1 MNHEY and CDR2 SMNVEV (reference sequence). The V and J ends lost 2 bases and 4 bases, in that order; junction bases with no gene match: 5. The CDR3 totals 15 residues. CD4+ T cells from unexposed donors were obtained before the COVID-19 pandemic (2011-2018). CD4 enrichment then naive enrichment separated naive from memory CD4+ cells. The genes are TRBV27 and TRBJ2-7; 10 bases are shared with TRBD1. The sequenced material came from memory CD4+ T cells from PBMCs. This receptor was identified in a human donor in good health. The CDR3 reads CASSLVGTGVYEQYF. The CDR3 coding sequence is TGTGCCAGCAGTTTAGTCGGGACAGGGGTGTACGAGCAGTACTTC.